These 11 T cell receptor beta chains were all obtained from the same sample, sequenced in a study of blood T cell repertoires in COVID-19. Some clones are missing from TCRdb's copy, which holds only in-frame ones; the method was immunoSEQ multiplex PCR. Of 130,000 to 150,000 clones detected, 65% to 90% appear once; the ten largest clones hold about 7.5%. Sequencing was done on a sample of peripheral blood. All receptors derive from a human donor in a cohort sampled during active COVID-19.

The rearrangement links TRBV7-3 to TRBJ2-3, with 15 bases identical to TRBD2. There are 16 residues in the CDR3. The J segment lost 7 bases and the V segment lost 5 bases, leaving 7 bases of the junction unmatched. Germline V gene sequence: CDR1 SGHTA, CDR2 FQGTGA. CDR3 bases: TGTGCCAGCAGCCAAAGGACTAGCGGGAGGGGTAATACGCAGTATTTT. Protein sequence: CASSQRTSGRGNTQYF.

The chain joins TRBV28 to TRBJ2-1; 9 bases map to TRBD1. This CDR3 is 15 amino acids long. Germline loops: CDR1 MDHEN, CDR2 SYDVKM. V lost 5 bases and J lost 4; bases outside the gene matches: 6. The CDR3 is CASSITGTGYNEQFF. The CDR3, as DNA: TGTGCCAGCAGTATTACCGGGACAGGGTACAATGAGCAGTTCTTC.

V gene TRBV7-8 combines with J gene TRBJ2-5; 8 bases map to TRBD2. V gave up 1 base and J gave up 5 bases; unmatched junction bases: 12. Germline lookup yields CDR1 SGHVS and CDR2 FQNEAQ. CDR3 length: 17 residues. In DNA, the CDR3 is TGTGCCAGCAGCTTAGATGGGACTAGGGGTGCTCGGGAGACCCAGTACTTC. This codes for CASSLDGTRGARETQYF. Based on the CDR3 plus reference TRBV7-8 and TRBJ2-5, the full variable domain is GAGVSQSPRYKVAKRGQDVALRCDPISGHVSLFWYQQALGQGPEFLTYFQNEAQLDKSGLPSDRFFAERPEGSVSTLKIQRTQQEDSAVYLCASSLDGTRGARETQYFGPGTRLLVL.

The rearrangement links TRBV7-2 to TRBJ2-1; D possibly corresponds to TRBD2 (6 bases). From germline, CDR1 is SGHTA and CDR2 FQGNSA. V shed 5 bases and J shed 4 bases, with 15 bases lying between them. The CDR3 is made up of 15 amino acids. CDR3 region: CASSTSRDSYNEQFF. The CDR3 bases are TGTGCCAGCAGCACCTCCCGGGACTCATACAATGAGCAGTTCTTC.

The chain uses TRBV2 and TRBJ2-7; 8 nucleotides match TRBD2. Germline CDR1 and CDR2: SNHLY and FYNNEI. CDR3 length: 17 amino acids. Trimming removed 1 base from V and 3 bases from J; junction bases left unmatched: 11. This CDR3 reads CASSEGPGRGSDYEQYF. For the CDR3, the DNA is TGTGCCAGCAGTGAAGGGCCCGGGAGGGGCTCCGACTACGAGCAGTACTTC.

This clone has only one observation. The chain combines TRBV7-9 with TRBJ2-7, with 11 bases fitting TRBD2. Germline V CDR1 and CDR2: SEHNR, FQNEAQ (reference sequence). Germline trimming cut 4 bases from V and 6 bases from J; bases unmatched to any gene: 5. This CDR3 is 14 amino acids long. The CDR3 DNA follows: TGTGCCAGCAGCTCCCGACTAGCGGGACTCGAGCAGTACTTC. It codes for CASSSRLAGLEQYF.

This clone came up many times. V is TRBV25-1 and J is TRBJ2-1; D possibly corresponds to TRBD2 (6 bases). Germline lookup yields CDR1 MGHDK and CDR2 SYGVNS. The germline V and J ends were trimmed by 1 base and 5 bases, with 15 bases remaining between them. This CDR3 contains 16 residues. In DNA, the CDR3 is TGTGCCAGCAGTGAATTGATAGTCGGAGGGGACAATGAGCAGTTCTTC. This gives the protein CASSELIVGGDNEQFF.

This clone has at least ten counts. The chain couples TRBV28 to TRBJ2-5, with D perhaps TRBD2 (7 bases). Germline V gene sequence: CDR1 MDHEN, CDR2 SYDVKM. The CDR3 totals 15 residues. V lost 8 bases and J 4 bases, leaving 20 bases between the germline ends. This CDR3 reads CASLRSGRGVETQYF. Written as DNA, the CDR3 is TGTGCCAGCCTCCGATCGGGGAGGGGGGTAGAGACCCAGTACTTC.

CDR3 DNA: TGTGCCAGCTCACCAGCGGGGAACGTGGGAAGTGAGCAGTACTTC. It translates to CASSPAGNVGSEQYF. The V call is TRBV18, the J call TRBJ2-7, with D tentatively TRBD2 (6 bases). Germline-derived CDR1 and CDR2 are KGHSH and LQKENI. The CDR3 has 15 amino acids. The germline V and J ends were trimmed by 2 bases and 7 bases, with 18 bases remaining between them.

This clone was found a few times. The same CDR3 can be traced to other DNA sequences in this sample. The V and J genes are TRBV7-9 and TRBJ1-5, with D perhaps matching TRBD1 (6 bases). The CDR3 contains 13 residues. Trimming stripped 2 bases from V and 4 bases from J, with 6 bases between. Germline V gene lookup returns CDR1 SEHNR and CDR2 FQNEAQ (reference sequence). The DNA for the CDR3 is TGTGCCAGCAGCTTACAGGGGAATCAGCCCCAGCATTTT. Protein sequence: CASSLQGNQPQHF.

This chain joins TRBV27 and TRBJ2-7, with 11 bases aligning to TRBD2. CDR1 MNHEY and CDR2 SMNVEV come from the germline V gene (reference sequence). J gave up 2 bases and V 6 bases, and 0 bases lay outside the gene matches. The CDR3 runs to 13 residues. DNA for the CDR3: TGTGCCAGCAGGACTAGCGGGGCCTACGAGCAGTACTTC. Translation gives CASRTSGAYEQYF.